This T cell receptor beta chain emerged from a study of CD8 T cells in ankylosing spondylitis. Findings of the study overall: It appeared that ankylosing spondylitis blood was characterized by a TCR beta motif of fewer than ten highly homologous variants. As reported, disease-linked clones showed significant enrichment in matched ankylosing spondylitis synovial fluid.

TCRdb reprocessed the 5' RACE reads with MiXCR, giving one entry per CDR3 protein. The table records approximately 540,000 distinct CDR3 sequences, 10% to 15% of them present only once. CDR1 is MNHEY and CDR2 is SMNVEV in the germline V gene (reference sequence). The CDR3 consists of 16 residues. The ends were cut back, 3 bases at V and 1 base at J, with 15 bases in the middle. This clonotype showed up just a few times. Its target is unknown. The origin of this receptor is a male donor with ankylosing spondylitis. The sequencing input was blood, either unsorted or a sorted T cell fraction (not recorded which). V usage is TRBV27 and J usage is TRBJ1-1; the D gene is possibly TRBD1 (5 bases). CDR3 DNA: TGTGCCAGCAGTTTGGGGCAGCCTGGATGGAACACTGAAGCTTTCTTT. It codes for CASSLGQPGWNTEAFF.